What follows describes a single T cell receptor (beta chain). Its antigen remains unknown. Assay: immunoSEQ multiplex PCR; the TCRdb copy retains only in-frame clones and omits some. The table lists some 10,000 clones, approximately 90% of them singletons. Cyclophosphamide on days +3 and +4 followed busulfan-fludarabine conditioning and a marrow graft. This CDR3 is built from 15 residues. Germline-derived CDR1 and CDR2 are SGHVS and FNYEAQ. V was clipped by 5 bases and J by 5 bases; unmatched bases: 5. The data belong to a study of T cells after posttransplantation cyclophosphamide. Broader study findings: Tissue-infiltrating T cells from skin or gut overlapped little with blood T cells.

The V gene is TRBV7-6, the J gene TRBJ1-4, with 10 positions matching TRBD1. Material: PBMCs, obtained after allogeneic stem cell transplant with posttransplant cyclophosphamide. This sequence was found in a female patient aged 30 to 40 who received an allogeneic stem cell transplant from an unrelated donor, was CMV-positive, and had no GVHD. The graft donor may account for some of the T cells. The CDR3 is CASSPMTGGNEKLFF. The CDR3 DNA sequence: TGTGCCAGCAGCCCCATGACAGGGGGCAATGAAAAACTGTTTTTT.